This T cell receptor (beta chain) was sequenced for a study of blood T cell repertoires in COVID-19. This clone was seen only once. The authors' processing: Estimated nucleated cell counts came from reference gene primer amplification. The data were produced by immunoSEQ multiplex PCR, yet TCRdb's version contains in-frame clones alone and is incomplete. D and trimming come from the DNA, and the V and J calls and clone size come from that table. The table records roughly 55,000 clones, around 83% of them present only once. This CDR3 has 14 amino acids. CDR1 and CDR2 from the germline V gene are SGHNT and YENEEA. Unmatched junction bases numbered 9, after V lost 5 bases and J lost 7 bases.

This receptor was obtained from a man between 65 and 85 years old with active COVID-19. The V gene is TRBV11-3, the J gene TRBJ2-5; 8 nucleotides line up with TRBD2. The source material was peripheral blood. CDR3 bases: TGTGCCAGCAGCGACGGACTAGCCCGAGGGACCCAGTACTTC. Its protein product is CASSDGLARGTQYF.